This T cell receptor beta chain was captured by sequencing in a study of human T cells and chemical hapten exposure. TCRdb used MiXCR to reprocess the RACE reads, holding one entry per CDR3 protein. Of roughly 90,000 distinct CDR3 sequences listed, 9.5% to 13% are singletons. Looked up from germline, CDR1 is MNHEY and CDR2 is SVGEGT. The CDR3 runs 16 residues. The ends lost 4 bases at V and 3 bases at J; junction bases unmatched: 10. Specified time point: patch test 3, about 24 weeks after DPC sensitization. Documented treatment: therapeutic diphenylcyclopropenone sensitization with weekly scalp DPC. The sequence was collected from a woman aged 30 to 39 with alopecia areata. Some clones in this sample may be carry-over from other donors' samples. This sample comprised whole blood, obtained in connection with sensitization to the hapten diphenylcyclopropenone (DPC). The V and J genes are TRBV6-2 or TRBV6-3 and TRBJ2-3; 7 bases are a match to TRBD2. Here the CDR3 reads CASSSTLAEGTDTQYF. CDR3 DNA: TGTGCCAGCAGTTCCACTCTAGCGGAGGGGACAGATACGCAGTATTTT.